These T cell receptor beta chains were read from a single sample in a study of shared clonotypes between healthy human individuals. Using immunoSEQ multiplex PCR, the repertoire was profiled, and TCRdb retains in-frame clones only, with some absent. The sample holds about 2.3 million clones, roughly 90% seen once. Sequencing input: naive CD4+ T cells from PBMCs. The receptors come from a man between 18 and 35 years old in good health. Some clones in this sample may be carry-over from other donors' samples. Each CDR3 is given with its conserved first and last residue. The D gene is left open where the match is weak. Only some rows state a clone size, as once, few, many or a class for expanded clones.

cdr3_nt cdr3_aa d_call v_call clone_size j_call
TGTGCCAGCAGAAAAAAGGGCAGCCAATATAGCAATCAGCCCCAGCATTTT CASRKKGSQYSNQPQHF . TRBV27 once TRBJ1-5
TGCAGCGTTGAATCCGGGCTAGCGTTCGGCAATGAGCAGTTCTTC CSVESGLAFGNEQFF . TRBV29-1 . TRBJ2-1
TGCAGCGTCGGGCGAGAATCCGATGAGCAGTTCTTC CSVGRESDEQFF . TRBV29-1 . TRBJ2-1
TGTGCCACCGTGGACAGAACCCAAGAGACCCAGTACTTC CATVDRTQETQYF . TRBV19 . TRBJ2-5
TGCAGCGTTGAAGACAGGCAGGCTCACACAGATACGCAGTATTTT CSVEDRQAHTDTQYF . TRBV29-1 . TRBJ2-3
TGTGCCATCAGTGACGCTAGCGCCCACAATGAGCAGTTCTTC CAISDASAHNEQFF . TRBV10-3 . TRBJ2-1
TGTGCCAGCAGTTTAACGGACAGGGGTCGATACGAGCAGTACTTC CASSLTDRGRYEQYF TRBD1 TRBV28 . TRBJ2-7
TGTGCCAGCAGCCACATAAGCGGGAGCTACGAGCAGTACTTC CASSHISGSYEQYF TRBD2 TRBV11-3 . TRBJ2-7
TGCGCCAGCAGCCACCCCAGCGCCGGCAATCAGCCCCAGCATTTT CASSHPSAGNQPQHF . TRBV4-1 . TRBJ1-5
TGTGCCATCAGTGAGCGTAGCGGCGCCACAGATACGCAGTATTTT CAISERSGATDTQYF . TRBV10-3 . TRBJ2-3
TGCGCCAGCAGCTTGATGGCAGTGTCTATGAACACTGAAGCTTTCTTT CASSLMAVSMNTEAFF . TRBV5-1 . TRBJ1-1
TGCGCCAGCAGCCAGGGGGGGCAAGCGACTGAGCAGTTCTTC CASSQGGQATEQFF . TRBV4-3 . TRBJ2-1
TGCGCCAGCAGCTTGACGACCGGGACTACCTACGAGCAGTACTTC CASSLTTGTTYEQYF TRBD2 TRBV5-1 once TRBJ2-7
TGTGCCAGCAGGTCTCGGGGGGCGGCTTTCTTT CASRSRGAAFF . TRBV28 . TRBJ1-1
TGCAGCGTTAGCCGGACAGGGAGCACAGATACGCAGTATTTT CSVSRTGSTDTQYF TRBD1 TRBV29-1 . TRBJ2-3
TGTGCCAGCACGGTCGGGGACAGCTCCTACAATGAGCAGTTCTTC CASTVGDSSYNEQFF TRBD1 TRBV6-1 . TRBJ2-1
TGTGCCAGCAGTCGGCCGGGACAGGGGGACAATGAGCAGTTCTTC CASSRPGQGDNEQFF TRBD1 TRBV6-6 . TRBJ2-1
TGTGCCAGCAGCTTAGGGACATCTGGTGGCTACACCTTC CASSLGTSGGYTF . TRBV11-2 . TRBJ1-2
TGTGCCAGCAGTTCTCCAGCGGCCTACGAGCAGTACTTC CASSSPAAYEQYF . TRBV28 . TRBJ2-7
TGTGCCAGCAACCTTAGGGGCGGGTCCTACAATGAGCAGTTCTTC CASNLRGGSYNEQFF . TRBV9 . TRBJ2-1
TGTGCCTGGAGTTTTCCGGACAGGACCTACGAGCAGTACTTC CAWSFPDRTYEQYF TRBD1 TRBV30 . TRBJ2-7
TGTGCCAGCAGCGGGGGACTAGGGCCCTACAATGAGCAGTTCTTC CASSGGLGPYNEQFF TRBD2 TRBV9 . TRBJ2-1
TGTGCCAGCAGTGAAGTCGGTCAGGCTGCCGGCTACACCTTC CASSEVGQAAGYTF . TRBV2 . TRBJ1-2
TGTGCCATCAGTGAGTCGAAGGGCTTGGTCAATGAGCAGTTCTTC CAISESKGLVNEQFF . TRBV10-3 once TRBJ2-1
TGTGCCAGCAGTTTATGGCGGGGCACAGATACGCAGTATTTT CASSLWRGTDTQYF . TRBV28 . TRBJ2-3
TGTGTCAGCAGCTTAAGTCAGGGCGGTCAGCCCCAGCATTTT CVSSLSQGGQPQHF . TRBV7-2 . TRBJ1-5
TGTGCCAGCAGCCCCGGGACAGGGCTGGGGTTTGTGGCCAAAAACATTCAGTACTTC CASSPGTGLGFVAKNIQYF TRBD1 TRBV5-5 . TRBJ2-4
TGCGCCAGCAGCCAAGATCAGGGACAGCCCCAGCATTTT CASSQDQGQPQHF . TRBV4-1 few TRBJ1-5
TGTGCCAGCGGAAAGAAGCCGGGACAACTCTCAATAGGGCTAGCGGGAGGCCGGCTAGGGTACTTC CASGKKPGQLSIGLAGGRLGYF TRBD2 TRBV28 . TRBJ2-4
TGTGCCAGCAGTAAAGTGAGGGAGACCCAGTACTTC CASSKVRETQYF . TRBV27 . TRBJ2-5
TGCGCCAGCAGCGCCGAACAGGGGGCTGCCGGGGAGCTGTTTTTT CASSAEQGAAGELFF TRBD1 TRBV5-1 . TRBJ2-2
TGTGCCAGCAGCCATGGACAGGGTCTCTCTGGAAACACCATATATTTT CASSHGQGLSGNTIYF TRBD1 TRBV7-6 . TRBJ1-3
TGCGCCAGCAGCTGGGTTAGCGGACGAGGGTACAATGAGCAGTTCTTC CASSWVSGRGYNEQFF . TRBV5-1 . TRBJ2-1
TGTGCCAGTAGTATGGGGACTAGCGGGGTCGCGACGCAGTATTTT CASSMGTSGVATQYF TRBD2 TRBV19 . TRBJ2-3
TGTGCCGGGAAAAGGACTGGAAACTATGGCTACACCTTC CAGKRTGNYGYTF . TRBV2 . TRBJ1-2
TGTGCCAGCAGCTTAGGGACAGACACTGAAGCTTTCTTT CASSLGTDTEAFF . TRBV11-1 few TRBJ1-1
TGCGCCAGCAGTGAAACCGTTAGGGGTGGGGATGAGCAGTTCTTC CASSETVRGGDEQFF . TRBV10-2 once TRBJ2-1
TGTGCCAGCTCACCATGGACTAGCGGACAATACGAGCAGTACTTC CASSPWTSGQYEQYF TRBD2 TRBV18 . TRBJ2-7
TGTGCCAGCAGAGCGGGGCGGTGGGGGTACTCTGGGGCCAACGTCCTGACTTTC CASRAGRWGYSGANVLTF TRBD2 TRBV7-9 . TRBJ2-6
TGTGCCAGCAGTTACTGGGACGCCCAAGAGACCCAGTACTTC CASSYWDAQETQYF . TRBV6-6 . TRBJ2-5
TGTGCCAGCAGTACCTCGAACACCGGGGAGCTGTTTTTT CASSTSNTGELFF . TRBV6-1 . TRBJ2-2
TGTGCCAGCACTACAGGGGGCCCTTTCTATGGCTACACCTTC CASTTGGPFYGYTF TRBD1 TRBV28 few TRBJ1-2
TGTGCCAGCAGCTTAGCCCCTGGAGGTACCGGCTACGAGCAGTACTTC CASSLAPGGTGYEQYF . TRBV7-9 . TRBJ2-7
TGTGCCAGCAGCCTCGGACAGGGGACGGGAAGCTCCTACGAGCAGTACTTC CASSLGQGTGSSYEQYF TRBD1 TRBV27 . TRBJ2-7
TGTGCCAGCAGCTTATATAGGGTCGGCGGGGAGCTGTTTTTT CASSLYRVGGELFF . TRBV7-9 . TRBJ2-2
TGTGCCAGCAGTTTGGTCCGACTTGGCACTGAAGCTTTCTTT CASSLVRLGTEAFF . TRBV28 few TRBJ1-1
TGTGCCAGCTCACCCGGGATCCAAGAGACCCAGTACTTC CASSPGIQETQYF . TRBV18 . TRBJ2-5
TGTGCCAGCAGCGCCGGACAGGGGAACATCCAAGAGACCCAGTACTTC CASSAGQGNIQETQYF TRBD1 TRBV5-4 . TRBJ2-5
TGTGCCAGCAGCTTAGGGCCACTTAGGGCTAGACCTGAGCAGTTCTTC CASSLGPLRARPEQFF . TRBV7-9 . TRBJ2-1
TGTGCCAGCAGTGATCCCGGGACAGGGGGCGTCTATGGCTACACCTTC CASSDPGTGGVYGYTF TRBD1 TRBV25-1 . TRBJ1-2
TGTGCCAGCAGCTCCGAGAAGTCCGGGGTGGCCTACGAGCAGTACTTC CASSSEKSGVAYEQYF . TRBV7-2 . TRBJ2-7
TGTGCCAGCTCTGAGAGGGTGGGCGGGATCATCTCCTACGAGCAGTACTTC CASSERVGGIISYEQYF . TRBV18 . TRBJ2-7
TGTGCCAGCAGAAAAACCCGGGACAGCTCCTACAATGAGCAGTTCTTC CASRKTRDSSYNEQFF TRBD1 TRBV7-8 . TRBJ2-1
TGTGCCAGCGGGAGACCCCACCAGAATGAGCAGTTCTTC CASGRPHQNEQFF . TRBV28 . TRBJ2-1